Listed below are T cell receptor beta chains from one sample, sequenced in a study of T cells in Graves' hyperthyroidism and ophthalmopathy. TCRdb fed the multiplex PCR reads into MiXCR, producing one record per CDR3 protein. The table lists 450,000 to 600,000 distinct CDR3 sequences, about 15% of them singletons, with about 15% in the top ten. The specimen was blood. The receptors here all came from a woman aged 40 to 50 with Graves' hyperthyroidism. Both conserved end residues are part of each CDR3. A D gene is named only where the DNA matches it firmly. Some rows have no size entry. The others give once, few or many, or a class for an expanded clone.

d_call	v_call	clone_size	j_call	cdr3_aa	cdr3_nt
.	TRBV29-1	few	TRBJ2-3	CSVETNAVSTTDTQYF	TGCAGCGTTGAAACCAATGCGGTTAGTACGACAGATACGCAGTATTTT
TRBD2	TRBV18	many	TRBJ2-5	CASSPLAGDETQYF	TGTGCCAGCTCACCTTTAGCGGGAGATGAGACCCAGTACTTC
.	TRBV14	few	TRBJ2-7	CASSQVVGGPYEQYF	TGTGCCAGCAGCCAAGTTGTGGGCGGCCCCTACGAGCAGTACTTC
.	TRBV10-1	.	TRBJ1-2	CASSDRGSYGYTF	TGCGCCAGCAGTGACAGGGGAAGCTATGGCTACACCTTC
TRBD1	TRBV4-1	.	TRBJ2-7	CASSQEMGQGSHEQYF	TGCGCCAGCAGCCAAGAAATGGGACAGGGGAGCCACGAGCAGTACTTC
TRBD2	TRBV11-1	many	TRBJ2-3	CASSSMFIAGASTDTQYF	TGTGCCAGCAGCTCGATGTTTATAGCGGGAGCCAGCACAGATACGCAGTATTTT
.	TRBV6-1	many	TRBJ2-7	CASSELGPPSSYEQYF	TGTGCCAGCAGTGAGTTAGGACCGCCAAGCTCCTACGAGCAGTACTTC
.	TRBV24-1	many	TRBJ1-1	CATSDWDRTEAFF	TGTGCCACCAGTGATTGGGATAGGACTGAAGCTTTCTTT
TRBD2	TRBV9	.	TRBJ2-7	CASSAGTSGRPEQYF	TGTGCCAGCAGCGCAGGGACTAGCGGGAGACCCGAGCAGTACTTC
.	TRBV7-2	many	TRBJ2-1	CASSLRRDPSYNEQFF	TGTGCCAGCAGCCTAAGAAGGGACCCCTCCTACAATGAGCAGTTCTTC
TRBD2	TRBV19	.	TRBJ2-1	CASSILAGGPGEQFF	TGTGCCAGTAGTATACTAGCGGGAGGGCCGGGTGAGCAGTTCTTC
.	TRBV20-1	many	TRBJ2-7	CSAEDRGYSYEQYF	TGCAGTGCTGAGGATCGCGGTTACTCCTACGAGCAGTACTTC
TRBD1	TRBV14	.	TRBJ2-6	CASSRKAGTVNSGANVLTF	TGTGCCAGCAGCCGAAAAGCCGGGACAGTTAACTCTGGGGCCAACGTCCTGACTTTC
.	TRBV20-1	many	TRBJ1-4	CSASDAQGFTNEKLFF	TGCAGTGCTAGTGATGCTCAGGGTTTTACTAATGAAAAACTGTTTTTT
.	TRBV5-1	many	TRBJ1-4	CASSLGSREKLFF	TGCGCCAGCAGCTTGGGGTCACGTGAAAAACTGTTTTTT
TRBD2	TRBV11-2	many	TRBJ2-3	CASSFPGLAGVTDTQYF	TGTGCCAGCAGCTTCCCTGGACTAGCGGGAGTCACAGATACGCAGTATTTT
TRBD2	TRBV7-2	many	TRBJ2-5	CASSSSGLAGVKETQYF	TGTGCCAGCAGCTCCAGTGGACTAGCGGGAGTGAAAGAGACCCAGTACTTC
TRBD2	TRBV20-1	many	TRBJ2-7	CSARGGLRTSGYEQYF	TGCAGTGCTAGGGGCGGGCTCCGGACTAGCGGCTACGAGCAGTACTTC
.	TRBV19	.	TRBJ1-1	CASRSTGTPEAFF	TGTGCCAGTAGGTCGACAGGTACACCTGAAGCTTTCTTT
TRBD1	TRBV27	.	TRBJ2-3	CASTQKQGHSGTQYF	TGTGCCAGCACCCAAAAACAGGGGCACAGCGGTACGCAGTATTTT
TRBD1	TRBV4-1	few	TRBJ1-1	CASSQTPTGWTEAFF	TGCGCCAGCAGCCAAACCCCGACAGGGTGGACCGAAGCTTTCTTT
.	TRBV30	.	TRBJ2-5	CAWSSPWAGETQYF	TGTGCCTGGAGTTCACCCTGGGCAGGGGAGACCCAGTACTTC
TRBD1	TRBV5-1	.	TRBJ2-7	CASSPSTGARYEQYF	TGCGCCAGCAGCCCGTCGACAGGGGCCCGCTACGAGCAGTACTTC
.	TRBV6-1	many	TRBJ1-5	CASSEGPGGLSNQPQHF	TGTGCCAGCAGTGAAGGTCCCGGGGGCCTTAGCAATCAGCCCCAGCATTTT
.	TRBV5-5	few	TRBJ1-4	CASSPGIKGNEKLFF	TGCGCCAGCAGCCCGGGGATTAAGGGGAATGAAAAACTGTTTTTT
TRBD1	TRBV25-1	.	TRBJ1-3	CASSSWTGGNTIYF	TGTGCCAGCAGCTCTTGGACAGGCGGAAACACCATATATTTT
TRBD2	TRBV20-1	.	TRBJ2-1	CSAPTLYPGLAGEGGEQFF	TGCAGTGCGCCGACTTTGTACCCAGGACTAGCGGGAGAGGGAGGTGAGCAGTTCTTC
.	TRBV12-5	.	TRBJ2-1	CASGIYNEQFF	TGTGCTAGTGGCATCTACAATGAGCAGTTCTTC
TRBD1	TRBV20-1	many	TRBJ2-5	CSARDRSGGRQETQYF	TGCAGTGCTAGAGATCGGTCAGGGGGACGGCAAGAGACCCAGTACTTC
.	TRBV5-8	many	TRBJ2-1	CASSRGTDYNEQFF	TGTGCCAGCAGCCGGGGGACAGACTACAATGAGCAGTTCTTC
TRBD2	TRBV5-1	many	TRBJ2-2	CASSLVLAGESGELFF	TGCGCCAGCAGCTTGGTTTTAGCGGGAGAGTCCGGGGAGCTGTTTTTT
TRBD2	TRBV5-1	few	TRBJ2-2	CASSLPTSGFKDTGELFF	TGCGCCAGCAGCTTGCCGACTAGCGGGTTTAAAGACACCGGGGAGCTGTTTTTT
TRBD1	TRBV5-6	.	TRBJ2-3	CASSHTRTGITDTQYF	TGTGCCAGCAGCCATACACGGACAGGCATCACAGATACGCAGTATTTT
TRBD1	TRBV20-1	.	TRBJ1-1	CSPTTGTGKKAFF	TGCAGTCCCACAACCGGGACAGGAAAGAAAGCTTTCTTT
.	TRBV28	many	TRBJ1-6	CASSSPRYGGSPLHF	TGTGCCAGCAGTTCACCACGATACGGCGGTTCACCCCTCCACTTT
TRBD1	TRBV30	many	TRBJ2-3	CACYQRGRGTDTQYF	TGTGCCTGTTATCAGAGGGGGCGCGGCACAGATACGCAGTATTTT
TRBD2	TRBV5-1	many	TRBJ2-2	CASSFPSGTNTGELFF	TGCGCCAGCAGCTTTCCTAGCGGAACGAACACCGGGGAGCTGTTTTTT
.	TRBV19	.	TRBJ2-7	CASSMVLVQGVLDERYF	TGTGCCAGTAGTATGGTACTGGTTCAGGGAGTGTTGGACGAGCGGTACTTC
TRBD2	TRBV6-1	.	TRBJ2-1	CASSLSGLVGNEQFF	TGTGCCAGCAGTTTATCCGGACTAGTTGGCAATGAGCAGTTCTTC
TRBD1	TRBV28	many	TRBJ1-1	CASSSPGTGGVPEAFF	TGTGCCAGCAGTTCACCCGGGACAGGGGGCGTCCCTGAAGCTTTCTTT
.	TRBV10-3	many	TRBJ2-3	CAISESTSTDTQYF	TGTGCCATCAGTGAGTCTACATCTACGGATACGCAGTATTTT
.	TRBV11-1	many	TRBJ2-1	CASSLDTYNEQFF	TGTGCCAGCAGCTTAGACACCTACAATGAGCAGTTCTTC
TRBD1	TRBV20-1	many	TRBJ2-7	CSASKDRGTYEQYF	TGCAGTGCTAGTAAGGACAGGGGAACCTACGAGCAGTACTTC
.	TRBV20-1	many	TRBJ2-3	CSKRSAADTQYF	TGCAGTAAAAGGTCAGCAGCAGATACGCAGTATTTT
TRBD1	TRBV28	many	TRBJ2-7	CASSQDRVREQYF	TGTGCCAGCAGCCAAGACAGGGTTCGCGAGCAGTACTTC
TRBD1	TRBV6-8	.	TRBJ2-2	CASSLTPGQIPPAWELFF	TGTGCCAGCAGTTTAACACCGGGACAGATACCCCCTGCCTGGGAGCTGTTTTTT
TRBD1	TRBV7-8	few	TRBJ1-5	CATGRDSAYSNQPQHF	TGTGCCACGGGCCGGGACAGCGCCTATAGCAATCAGCCCCAGCATTTT
.	TRBV20-1	few	TRBJ2-7	CSARSFSNPSYEQYF	TGCAGTGCTAGAAGTTTTAGTAATCCCTCCTACGAGCAGTACTTC
.	TRBV6-1	many	TRBJ2-7	CASSDRGADEQYF	TGTGCCAGCAGTGACCGAGGGGCCGACGAGCAGTACTTC
TRBD2	TRBV5-1	many	TRBJ2-1	CASSLEVGGRYNEQFF	TGCGCCAGCAGCTTGGAGGTCGGGGGGAGGTACAATGAGCAGTTCTTC
TRBD1	TRBV28	many	TRBJ1-1	CASSRDRDPEAFF	TGTGCCAGCAGTCGGGACAGGGACCCTGAAGCTTTCTTT
TRBD1	TRBV20-1	few	TRBJ1-5	CSASATGGAGNQPQHF	TGCAGTGCTAGCGCCACAGGGGGCGCGGGCAATCAGCCCCAGCATTTT
.	TRBV28	many	TRBJ2-4	CASSNERFLAKNIQYF	TGTGCCAGCAGCAATGAGAGATTCCTAGCCAAAAACATTCAGTACTTC
TRBD2	TRBV20-1	many	TRBJ2-1	CSARKGLVYEQFF	TGCAGTGCTAGGAAGGGACTAGTCTATGAGCAGTTCTTC